These 7 T cell receptor beta chains came from one sample sequenced in a study of shared T cell receptors in the human thymus. The protocol was immunoSEQ multiplex PCR, while the TCRdb copy is restricted to in-frame clones and leaves out a portion. The sample lists 550,000 to 800,000 clones; 70% to 90% were seen once. These data also featured in a second study, about human thymus T cells.

The material sequenced was thymocytes. The receptor set was obtained from a girl less than two years old with a congenital heart defect.

A word on this clone: An end of the junction differs from the germline gene, which may be a read error. This chain links TRBV6-1 with TRBJ1-1, with a possible D match to TRBD1 (5 bases). The CDR3 has 13 amino acids. Germline lookup yields CDR1 MNHNS and CDR2 SASEGT. CDR3 sequence reads: CASRNHSGPRRGF. The DNA of the CDR3 is TGTGCCAGCAGAAATCATTCAGGACCGCGGCGGGGGTTT.

The chain combines TRBV27 with TRBJ2-3; TRBD1 might be the D (6 bases). V lost 5 bases, J lost 2 bases, and 26 bases lay in between. Germline loops: CDR1 MNHEY, CDR2 SMNVEV (reference sequence). The CDR3 has 19 amino acids. The CDR3 is CASSRSQQTGTSHTDTQYF. The CDR3, as DNA: TGTGCCAGCAGTCGATCACAACAAACCGGGACATCCCACACAGATACGCAGTATTTT.

This chain joins TRBV28 and TRBJ1-1; 7 bases map to TRBD1. Germline values: CDR1 MDHEN, CDR2 SYDVKM. V lost 5 bases, J lost 3 bases, and 3 bases stayed unmatched. This CDR3 is built from 13 residues. The CDR3 DNA follows: TGTGCCAGCAGTCTACAGGGGTACACTGAAGCTTTCTTT. The encoded protein is CASSLQGYTEAFF. The whole variable domain, remainder taken from reference TRBV28 and TRBJ1-1, is DVKVTQSSRYLVKRTGEKVFLECVQDMDHENMFWYRQDPGLGLRLIYFSYDVKMKEKGDIPEGYSVSREKKERFSLILESASTNQTSMYLCASSLQGYTEAFFGQGTRLTVV.

This clone has a handful of counts. The chain recombines TRBV25-1 with TRBJ2-7, with D hard to call. This CDR3 region has 13 residues. V shed 3 bases and J shed 3 bases, with 9 bases lying between them. Germline V gene sequence: CDR1 MGHDK, CDR2 SYGVNS. Here the CDR3 DNA reads TGTGCCAGCAGTGAGTCGGGTTGCTACGAGCAGTACTTC. Translating gives CASSESGCYEQYF.

The sample holds one count of this clone. The chain links TRBV7-8 to TRBJ2-3, with 8 bases lining up with TRBD1. The CDR3 has 16 residues. Trimming took 5 bases from V and 6 from J; bases not matched to a gene: 13. Germline loops: CDR1 SGHVS, CDR2 FQNEAQ. The chain's CDR3 is CASSGYGDRRLDTQYF. CDR3 coding DNA: TGTGCCAGCAGCGGGTATGGGGACAGGAGGTTGGATACGCAGTATTTT. Looking up the rest from reference TRBV7-8 and TRBJ2-3 gives the full variable domain: GAGVSQSPRYKVAKRGQDVALRCDPISGHVSLFWYQQALGQGPEFLTYFQNEAQLDKSGLPSDRFFAERPEGSVSTLKIQRTQQEDSAVYLCASSGYGDRRLDTQYFGPGTRLTVL.

This clone was detected a few times. This sequence joins TRBV29-1 and TRBJ1-1; D call uncertain. Germline V gene lookup returns CDR1 SQVTM and CDR2 ANQGSEA. This CDR3 contains 11 residues. The V and J ends lost 0 bases and 11 bases respectively, with 10 bases between them. This CDR3 is CSVEDVRSAFF. The CDR3 DNA reads as TGCAGCGTTGAAGATGTCCGGTCGGCTTTCTTT. The whole variable domain, remainder taken from reference TRBV29-1 and TRBJ1-1, is SAVISQKPSRDICQRGTSLTIQCQVDSQVTMMFWYRQQPGQSLTLIATANQGSEATYESGFVIDKFPISRPNLTFSTLTVSNMSPEDSSIYLCSVEDVRSAFFGQGTRLTVV.

This clone was observed a few times. The chain links TRBV15 to TRBJ1-5; 8 nucleotides align to TRBD1. CDR1 is LNHNV and CDR2 is YYDKDF in the germline V gene (reference sequence). Germline trimming cut 6 bases from V and 4 bases from J; bases unmatched to any gene: 14. This CDR3 comprises 17 residues. CDR3 sequence (DNA): TGTGCCACCAGGAGAAAACGGCCGGGACAGGATAATCAGCCCCAGCATTTT. Its translation: CATRRKRPGQDNQPQHF.